The clone carrying this T cell receptor beta chain showed up many times. Deletions cut 4 bases from V and 2 bases from J, with 16 bases between. The CDR3 has 16 residues. Germline V lookup: CDR1 SGHAT, CDR2 FQNNGV. This entry comes from a study of human T cells and chemical hapten exposure. How the authors handled the data: Sampled TCR counts reached a median of roughly 98,000 per sample, with values ranging from about 23,224 to 700,000. TCRdb independently ran MiXCR on the 5' RACE reads; one entry per CDR3 protein. TCRdb's processing, not the study's, gives the V and J calls here. This table holds more than 140,000 distinct CDR3 sequences, roughly 4.1% found once. Total RNA extraction was carried out from unfractionated whole blood.

The sequence came from a female donor in good health. The V and J genes are TRBV11-2 and TRBJ2-3; a weak D match, TRBD1 (5 bases). The CDR3 DNA reads TGTGCCAGCAGCTCTCGGACATCTCTTCTCACAGATACGCAGTATTTT. It is translated as CASSSRTSLLTDTQYF.